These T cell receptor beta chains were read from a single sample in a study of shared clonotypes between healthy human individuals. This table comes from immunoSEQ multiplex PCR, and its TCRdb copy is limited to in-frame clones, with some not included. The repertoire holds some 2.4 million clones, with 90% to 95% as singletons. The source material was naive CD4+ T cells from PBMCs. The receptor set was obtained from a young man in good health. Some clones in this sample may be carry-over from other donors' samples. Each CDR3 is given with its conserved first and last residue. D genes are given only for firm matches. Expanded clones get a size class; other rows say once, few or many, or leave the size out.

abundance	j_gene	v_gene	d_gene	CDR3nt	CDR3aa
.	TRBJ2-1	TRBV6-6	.	TGTGCCAGCAGTTACGGGCTAGCCCAGTGGGGCAATGAGCAGTTCTTC	CASSYGLAQWGNEQFF
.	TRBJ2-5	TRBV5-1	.	TGCGCCAGCAGCTCGAGAGCGGAGCAAGAGACCCAGTACTTC	CASSSRAEQETQYF
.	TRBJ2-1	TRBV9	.	TGTGCCAGCAGCGTATCCTCGGGACTCTACAATGAGCAGTTCTTC	CASSVSSGLYNEQFF
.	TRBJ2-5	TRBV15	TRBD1	TGTGCCACCAGCAGGGGCCGACAGGGTTTGGAGACCCAGTACTTC	CATSRGRQGLETQYF
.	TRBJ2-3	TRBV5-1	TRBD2	TGCGCCAGCAGTATAGCGGGAGGGACAGATACGCAGTATTTT	CASSIAGGTDTQYF
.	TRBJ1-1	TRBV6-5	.	TGTGCCAGCAATCAAGGGGGAACACGGACTGAAGCTTTCTTT	CASNQGGTRTEAFF
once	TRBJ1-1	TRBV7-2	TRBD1	TGTGCCAGCAGCCTCCGGGACAGGGTGAGCGTGGGGACTGAAGCTTTCTTT	CASSLRDRVSVGTEAFF
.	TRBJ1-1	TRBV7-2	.	TGTGCCAGCAGCCGCCGTAAGGGGGAGGCTTTCTTT	CASSRRKGEAFF
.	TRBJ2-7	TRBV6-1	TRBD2	TGTGCCAGCAGTGCCAAAAGGACTAGCGGCAGCTACGAGCAGTACTTC	CASSAKRTSGSYEQYF
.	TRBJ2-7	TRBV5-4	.	TGTGCCAGCTTCCCGGATAGGGGACAGCAGTACTTC	CASFPDRGQQYF
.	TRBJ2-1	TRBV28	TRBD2	TGTGCCAGCAGTCCCCCATTGGGGCGGGAGGTTTCCTACAATGAGCAGTTCTTC	CASSPPLGREVSYNEQFF
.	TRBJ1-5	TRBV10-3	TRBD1	TGTGCCATCAGGGGGACAGACAATCAGCCCCAGCATTTT	CAIRGTDNQPQHF
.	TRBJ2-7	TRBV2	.	TGTGCCAGCAGTTTGTTACGGACGTCCTACGAGCAGTACTTC	CASSLLRTSYEQYF
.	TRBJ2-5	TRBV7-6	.	TGTGCCAGCAGCTTGGTACTCACAGCGACGTACGACCAAGAGACCCAGTACTTC	CASSLVLTATYDQETQYF
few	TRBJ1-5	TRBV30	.	TGTGCCTGGAGTGTCTCAGGAAGGGCTCAGCCCCAGCATTTT	CAWSVSGRAQPQHF
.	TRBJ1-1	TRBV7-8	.	TGTGCCAGCAGCTTGGGGGGATACGCTGAAGCTTTCTTT	CASSLGGYAEAFF
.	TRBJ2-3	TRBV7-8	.	TGTGCCAGCAGCTTAGGGACCCAGTATGGAGATACGCAGTATTTT	CASSLGTQYGDTQYF
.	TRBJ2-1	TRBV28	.	TGTGCCACGGTCGGGCCGCTCCACAATGAGCAGTTCTTC	CATVGPLHNEQFF
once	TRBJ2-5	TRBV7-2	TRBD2	TGTGCCAGCAGCCCCATATCTCTAGCGGGAGGGGTGGAGACCCAGTACTTC	CASSPISLAGGVETQYF
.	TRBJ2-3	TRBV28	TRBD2	TGTGCCAGCAGTGCCGGACTAGCGGGAGGTATCGATACGCAGTATTTT	CASSAGLAGGIDTQYF
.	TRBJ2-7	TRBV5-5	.	TGTGCCAGCAGCTTGGGGGGGCTTGGCTACGAGCAGTACTTC	CASSLGGLGYEQYF
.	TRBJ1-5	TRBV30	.	TGTGCCTGGAGTGGGCCAGGGTATCAGCCCCAGCATTTT	CAWSGPGYQPQHF
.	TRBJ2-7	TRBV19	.	TGTGCCAGTAGTATAGTCCGGACGGGATCCTACGAGCAGTACTTC	CASSIVRTGSYEQYF
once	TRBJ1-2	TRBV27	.	TGTGCCAGCAGTCCCGGGGGGGTAGGATTTAATTATGGCTACACCTTC	CASSPGGVGFNYGYTF
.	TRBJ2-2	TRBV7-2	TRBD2	TGTGCCAGCAGCTTAGTTGCGGGAGTGGGCGGGGAGCTGTTTTTT	CASSLVAGVGGELFF
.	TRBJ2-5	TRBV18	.	TGTGCCAGCTCGCCCCCCCGGACAGCCCAAGAGACCCAGTACTTC	CASSPPRTAQETQYF
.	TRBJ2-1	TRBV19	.	TGTGCCAGTAGTATTCTGGGTAGCTTTGGCAATGAGCAGTTCTTC	CASSILGSFGNEQFF
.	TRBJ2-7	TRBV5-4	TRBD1	TGTGCCAGCAGCCCCCCGGGACAGAGACCTTACGAGCAGTACTTC	CASSPPGQRPYEQYF
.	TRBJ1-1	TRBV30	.	TGTGCCTGGAGTGTAGGTAGGAACACTGAAGCTTTCTTT	CAWSVGRNTEAFF
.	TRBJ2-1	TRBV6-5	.	TGTGCCAGCAATCCCACGGATTACAATGAGCAGTTCTTC	CASNPTDYNEQFF
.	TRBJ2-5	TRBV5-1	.	TGCGCCAGCAGCCAACTCGAGGGTGGAGAGACCCAGTACTTC	CASSQLEGGETQYF
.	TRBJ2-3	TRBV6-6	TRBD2	TGTGCCAGCAGCCAACTAACGGGGGGAACAGATACGCAGTATTTT	CASSQLTGGTDTQYF
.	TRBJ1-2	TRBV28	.	TGTGCCACTACGGACAGTTCATCTGGCTACACCTTC	CATTDSSSGYTF
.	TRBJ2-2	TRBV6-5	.	TGTGCCAGCAGTTACTCGACTGGGGGAAGGACCGGGGAGCTGTTTTTT	CASSYSTGGRTGELFF
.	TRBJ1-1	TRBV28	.	TGTGCCAGCAGGGGGGGACATTGGAAGAACACTGAAGCTTTCTTT	CASRGGHWKNTEAFF
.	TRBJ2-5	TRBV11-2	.	TGTGCCAGCAGCTTCCGGTCTGGAGCGGAGACCCAGTACTTC	CASSFRSGAETQYF
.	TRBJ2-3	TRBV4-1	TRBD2	TGCGCCAGCAGCCAACTGATAGCGGGAGGTAGGACAGATACGCAGTATTTT	CASSQLIAGGRTDTQYF
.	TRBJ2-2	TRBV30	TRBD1	TGTGCCTGGAGTGCGCCGGGACAGGGACTATCCGGGGAGCTGTTTTTT	CAWSAPGQGLSGELFF
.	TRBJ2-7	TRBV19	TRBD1	TGTGCCTCCCGGGACAGGAGCGTGGACGAGCAGTACTTC	CASRDRSVDEQYF